One and the same sample provided the 7 T cell receptor beta chains below, sequenced in a study of cytomegalovirus exposure and HLA in healthy donors. The PCR had 60 Vbeta and 13 Jbeta primers. Profiled with immunoSEQ multiplex PCR; TCRdb holds only in-frame clones, not every one. This sample has some 170,000 clones, with approximately 80% found just once. Sequencing was done on a sample of PBMCs. The receptors stem from a woman younger than 45 in good health and CMV-seronegative.

The chain recombines TRBV4-2 with TRBJ2-1, with TRBD1 as a possible D gene (5 bases). The CDR3 is made up of 16 amino acids. CDR1 is LGHNA, CDR2 YNFKEQ, per germline. Deletions cut 1 base from V and 1 base from J, with 11 bases between. CDR3 coding DNA: TGTGCCAGCAGCCAAGGTATAGGGGTATCCTACAATGAGCAGTTCTTC. It encodes CASSQGIGVSYNEQFF.

This clone showed up just a few times. The chain combines TRBV27 with TRBJ1-1; 10 bases are a match to TRBD1. This CDR3 contains 15 residues. V gave up 4 bases and J gave up 7 bases; unmatched junction bases: 9. From germline, CDR1 is MNHEY and CDR2 SMNVEV (reference sequence). The CDR3 sequence: CASSWTGGGLGEAFF. In DNA form, the CDR3 reads TGTGCCAGCAGTTGGACAGGGGGTGGGTTGGGTGAAGCTTTCTTT.

This chain uses TRBV4-3 with TRBJ1-3; D is possibly TRBD1 (5 bases). The CDR3 is 20 residues long. Trimming left V 4 bases short and J 0 bases short, with 25 bases between. Germline V gene sequence: CDR1 LGHNA, CDR2 YSLEER. As DNA, the CDR3 is TGCGCCAGCAGCCCTCAGACAGCGTTTAGGGCTCTGGACTCTGGAAACACCATATATTTT. Amino acid sequence: CASSPQTAFRALDSGNTIYF.

The chain is built from TRBV5-4 and TRBJ1-2; D possibly corresponds to TRBD1 (5 bases). The CDR3 loop spans 15 amino acids. Germline CDR1 is SGHNT and CDR2 is YYREEE (reference sequence). Trimming took 2 bases from V and 6 from J, leaving 17 bases between them. CDR3 residues: CASSFIEAGMDGYTF. For the CDR3, the DNA is TGTGCCAGCAGCTTTATTGAGGCAGGGATGGATGGCTACACCTTC.

The chain joins TRBV4-2 to TRBJ1-2, with D maybe TRBD1 (6 bases). The CDR3 contains 14 residues. CDR1 and CDR2 from the germline V gene are LGHNA and YNFKEQ. Trimming shortened V by 4 bases and J by 4 bases, and 13 bases separated the two germline ends. CDR3 coding DNA: TGTGCCAGCAGCCTCTCCACAGGGCCCTATGGCTACACCTTC. As protein: CASSLSTGPYGYTF.

The chain is built from TRBV2 and TRBJ2-1, with 10 bases identical to TRBD1. Germline trimming cut 4 bases from V and 2 bases from J; bases unmatched to any gene: 2. From germline, CDR1 is SNHLY and CDR2 FYNNEI. The CDR3 length is 15 residues. The CDR3 loop reads CASSGGTGAYNEQFF. CDR3 in DNA: TGTGCCAGCAGTGGGGGGACAGGGGCCTACAATGAGCAGTTCTTC.

There are a few counts of this clone. This chain's CDR3 is CASSPQGGTGGIGYGYTF. The CDR3 nucleotides are TGTGCCAGCAGCCCACAGGGGGGGACAGGGGGTATAGGGTATGGCTACACCTTC. This chain joins TRBV4-2 and TRBJ1-2, with 11 bases identical to TRBD1. CDR3 length: 18 residues. V lost 4 bases and J lost 5; bases outside the gene matches: 15. Per the germline V gene, CDR1 is LGHNA and CDR2 is YNFKEQ.